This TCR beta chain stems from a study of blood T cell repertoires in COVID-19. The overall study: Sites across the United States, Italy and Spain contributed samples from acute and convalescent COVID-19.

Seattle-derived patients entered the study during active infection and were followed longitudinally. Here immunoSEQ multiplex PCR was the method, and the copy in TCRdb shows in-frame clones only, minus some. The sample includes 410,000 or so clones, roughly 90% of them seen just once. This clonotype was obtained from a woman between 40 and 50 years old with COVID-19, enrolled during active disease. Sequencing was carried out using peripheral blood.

This CDR3 is CASSPGAAGLAFF. In nucleotides, the CDR3 is TGTGCCAGCTCACCGGGGGCGGCAGGTCTAGCTTTCTTT. This sequence joins TRBV18 and TRBJ1-1, with D possibly being TRBD1 (6 bases). Germline CDR1 reads KGHSH; CDR2 reads LQKENI. This CDR3 has 13 amino acids. V dropped 3 bases and J dropped 10 bases, with 15 bases sitting between them.